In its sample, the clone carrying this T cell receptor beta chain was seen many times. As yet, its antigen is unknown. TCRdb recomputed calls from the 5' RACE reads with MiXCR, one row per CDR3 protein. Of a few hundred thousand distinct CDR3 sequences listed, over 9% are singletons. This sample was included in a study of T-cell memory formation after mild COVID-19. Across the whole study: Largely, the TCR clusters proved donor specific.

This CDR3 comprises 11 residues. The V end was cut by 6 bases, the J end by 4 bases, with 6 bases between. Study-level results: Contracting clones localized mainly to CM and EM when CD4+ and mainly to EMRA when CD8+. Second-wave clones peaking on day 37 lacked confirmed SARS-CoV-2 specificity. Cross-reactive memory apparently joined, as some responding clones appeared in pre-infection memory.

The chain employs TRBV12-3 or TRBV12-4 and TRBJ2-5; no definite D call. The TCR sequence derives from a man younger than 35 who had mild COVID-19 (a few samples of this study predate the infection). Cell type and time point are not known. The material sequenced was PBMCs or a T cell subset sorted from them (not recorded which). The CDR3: CASSRTETQYF. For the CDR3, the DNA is TGTGCCAGCAGCCGTACAGAGACCCAGTACTTC.